This TCR beta chain was documented in a study of control samples from healthy donors and cancer patients. Sequenced by immunoSEQ multiplex PCR; TCRdb stores in-frame clones only, minus some. This sample has roughly 88,000 clones, with 80% to 95% found just once. The CDR3 contains 15 residues. V was shortened by 0 bases and J by 2 bases, with 14 bases between the two germline ends. Germline assignment: CDR1 GTSNPN and CDR2 SVGIG (reference sequence). This receptor was taken from a woman aged 25 to 39 in good health. Input material: blood. This rearrangement joins TRBV30 to TRBJ2-7; a possible D gene is TRBD2 (5 bases). The CDR3 coding sequence is TGTGCCTGGAGTGTACGGGAAGCGGTACCCTACGAGCAGTACTTC. It encodes CAWSVREAVPYEQYF.